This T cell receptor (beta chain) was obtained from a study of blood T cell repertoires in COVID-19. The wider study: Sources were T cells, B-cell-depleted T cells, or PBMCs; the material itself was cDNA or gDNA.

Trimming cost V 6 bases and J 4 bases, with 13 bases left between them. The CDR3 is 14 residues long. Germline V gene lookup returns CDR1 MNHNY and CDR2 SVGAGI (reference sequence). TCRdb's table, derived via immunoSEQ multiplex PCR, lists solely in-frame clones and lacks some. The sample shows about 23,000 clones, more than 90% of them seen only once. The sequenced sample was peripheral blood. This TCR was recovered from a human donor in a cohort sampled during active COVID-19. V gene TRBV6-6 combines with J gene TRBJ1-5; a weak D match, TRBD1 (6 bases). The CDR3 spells CASSQTGSNQPQHF. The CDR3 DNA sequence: TGTGCCAGCAGCCAGACAGGTTCTAATCAGCCCCAGCATTTT.